This paragraph covers one T cell receptor (beta chain) sequence. These data belong to a study of regulatory T cells in long-lasting Graves disease. Time point defined: newly diagnosed GD, antithyroid drugs for less than 3 months. PBMC-extracted RNA yielded the TCR library. V was pared by 8 bases and J by 0 bases, with 12 bases between. The CDR3 contains 14 residues. Germline lookup yields CDR1 MDHEN and CDR2 SYDVKM. TCR beta libraries were built with iRepertoire HTBI primers and Arm-PCR of CDR3 regions. TCRdb reanalysed the multiplex PCR reads using MiXCR and keeps one entry per CDR3 protein. The sample holds 450,000 to 700,000 distinct CDR3 sequences, less than 15% seen once. This sample also belongs to another study, concerning T cells in Graves' hyperthyroidism and ophthalmopathy. That study reports: Stability of Graves' hyperthyroidism was defined as absent ophthalmopathy progression within 18 months. The model predicted ophthalmopathy a median roughly six months before onset.

J is TRBJ2-3 and V is TRBV28; a possible D gene is TRBD1 (5 bases). Sequenced material: peripheral blood mononuclear cells (PBMCs), taken at new diagnosis, from a patient treated with antithyroid drugs. This TCR was recovered from a young man with Graves disease. CDR3 residues: CASQAGISTDTQYF. CDR3 DNA: TGTGCCAGCCAGGCAGGGATAAGCACAGATACGCAGTATTTT.